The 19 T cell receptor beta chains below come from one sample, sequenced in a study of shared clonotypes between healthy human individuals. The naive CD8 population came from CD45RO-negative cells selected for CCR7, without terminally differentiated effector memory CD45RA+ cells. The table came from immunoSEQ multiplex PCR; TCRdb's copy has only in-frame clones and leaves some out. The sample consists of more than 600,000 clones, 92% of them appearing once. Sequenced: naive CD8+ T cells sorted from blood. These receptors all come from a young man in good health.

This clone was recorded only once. DNA for the CDR3: TGTGCCAGCAGTCCCTTGAGGGGAAGCGGGAGTGTCGATGAGCAGTTCTTC. It translates to CASSPLRGSGSVDEQFF. V is TRBV11-3 and J is TRBJ2-1, with 8 bases lining up with TRBD2. Germline CDR1 and CDR2: SGHNT and YENEEA. The CDR3 is 17 residues long. The V gene end was trimmed by 6 bases and the J gene end by 8 bases; junction bases not matched to a gene: 18.

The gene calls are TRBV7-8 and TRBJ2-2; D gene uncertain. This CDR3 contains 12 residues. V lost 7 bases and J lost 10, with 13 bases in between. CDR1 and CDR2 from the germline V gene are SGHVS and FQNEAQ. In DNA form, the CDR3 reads TGTGCCAGCATCCTTAGTGGTCTGGAGCTGTTTTTT. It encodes CASILSGLELFF.

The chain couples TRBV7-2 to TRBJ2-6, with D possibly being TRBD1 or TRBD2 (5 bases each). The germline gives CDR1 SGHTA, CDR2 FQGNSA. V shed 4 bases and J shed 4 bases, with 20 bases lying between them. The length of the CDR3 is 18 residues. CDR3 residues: CASSSLGTGSWGANVLTF. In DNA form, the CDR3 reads TGTGCCAGCAGCTCCCTTGGGACGGGCTCTTGGGGGGCCAACGTCCTGACTTTC.

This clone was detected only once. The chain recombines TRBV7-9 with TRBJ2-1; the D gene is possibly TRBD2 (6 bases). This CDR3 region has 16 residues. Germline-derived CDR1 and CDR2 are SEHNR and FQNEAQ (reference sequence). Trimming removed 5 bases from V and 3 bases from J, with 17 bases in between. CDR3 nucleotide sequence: TGTGCCAGCAGCCCCCCCCCTAGCGATGACTACAATGAGCAGTTCTTC. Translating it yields CASSPPPSDDYNEQFF.

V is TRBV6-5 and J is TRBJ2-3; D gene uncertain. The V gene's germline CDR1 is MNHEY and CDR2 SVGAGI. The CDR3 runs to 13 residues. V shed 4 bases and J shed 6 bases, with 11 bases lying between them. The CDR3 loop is CASSSHNWDTQYF. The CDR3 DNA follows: TGTGCCAGCAGTTCCCACAATTGGGATACGCAGTATTTT.

CDR3 in amino acids: CASSLLGRETQYF. The CDR3 DNA reads TGTGCCAGCAGTTTATTAGGGCGGGAGACCCAGTACTTC. V usage is TRBV27 and J usage is TRBJ2-5; D is uncertain. The CDR3 is 13 amino acids. Germline loops: CDR1 MNHEY, CDR2 SMNVEV (reference sequence). Between the trimmed V and J ends, which lost 1 base and 5 bases, there was a span of 8 bases.

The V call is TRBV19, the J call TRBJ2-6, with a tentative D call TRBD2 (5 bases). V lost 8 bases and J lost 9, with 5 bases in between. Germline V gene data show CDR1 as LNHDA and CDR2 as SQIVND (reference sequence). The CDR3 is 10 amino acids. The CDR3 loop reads CASEGNVLTF. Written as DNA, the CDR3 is TGTGCCAGTGAGGGCAACGTCCTGACTTTC.

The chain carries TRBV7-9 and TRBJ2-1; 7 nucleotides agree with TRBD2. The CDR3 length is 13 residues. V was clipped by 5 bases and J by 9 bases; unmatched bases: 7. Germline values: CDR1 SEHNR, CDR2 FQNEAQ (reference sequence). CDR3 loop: CASSPPGLTEQFF. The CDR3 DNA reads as TGTGCCAGCAGCCCGCCGGGACTAACTGAGCAGTTCTTC.

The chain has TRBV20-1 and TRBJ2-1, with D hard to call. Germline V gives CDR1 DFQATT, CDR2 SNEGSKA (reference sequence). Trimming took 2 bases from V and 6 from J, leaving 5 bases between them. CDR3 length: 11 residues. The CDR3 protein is CSARFVNEQFF. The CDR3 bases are TGCAGTGCTAGATTCGTCAATGAGCAGTTCTTC.

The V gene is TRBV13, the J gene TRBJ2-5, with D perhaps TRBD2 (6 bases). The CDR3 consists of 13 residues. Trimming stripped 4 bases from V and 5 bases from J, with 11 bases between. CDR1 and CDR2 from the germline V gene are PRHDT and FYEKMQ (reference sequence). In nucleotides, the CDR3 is TGTGCCAGCAGCTCCCGGGACTCGGAGACCCAGTACTTC. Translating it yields CASSSRDSETQYF.

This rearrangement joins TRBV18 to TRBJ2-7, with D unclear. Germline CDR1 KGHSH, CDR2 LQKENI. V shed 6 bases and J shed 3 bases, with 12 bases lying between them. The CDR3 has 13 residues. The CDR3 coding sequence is TGTGCCAGCTCCCCCGGCGAAGGCTACGAGCAGTACTTC. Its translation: CASSPGEGYEQYF. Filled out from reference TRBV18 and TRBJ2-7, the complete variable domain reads NAGVMQNPRHLVRRRGQEARLRCSPMKGHSHVYWYRQLPEEGLKFMVYLQKENIIDESGMPKERFSAEFPKEGPSILRIQQVVRGDSAAYFCASSPGEGYEQYFGPGTRLTVT.

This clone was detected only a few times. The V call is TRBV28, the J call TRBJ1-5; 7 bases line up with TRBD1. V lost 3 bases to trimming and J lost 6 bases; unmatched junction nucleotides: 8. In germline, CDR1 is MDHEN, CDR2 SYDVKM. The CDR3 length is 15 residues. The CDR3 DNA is TGTGCCAGCAGTTTGGGAACAGCAGGGGGTCAGCCCCAGCATTTT. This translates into CASSLGTAGGQPQHF.

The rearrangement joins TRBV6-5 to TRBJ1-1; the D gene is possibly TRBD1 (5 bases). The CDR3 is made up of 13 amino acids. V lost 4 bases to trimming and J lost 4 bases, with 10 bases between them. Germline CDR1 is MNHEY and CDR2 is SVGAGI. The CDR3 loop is CASSSGGVTEAFF. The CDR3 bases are TGTGCCAGCAGTTCCGGGGGTGTCACTGAAGCTTTCTTT.

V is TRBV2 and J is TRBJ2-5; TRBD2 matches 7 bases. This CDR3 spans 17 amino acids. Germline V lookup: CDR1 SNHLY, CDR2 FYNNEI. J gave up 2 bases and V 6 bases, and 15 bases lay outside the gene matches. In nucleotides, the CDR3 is TGTGCCAGCAGCGTCGTAGGGGAGGGGCGAACTCAAGAGACCCAGTACTTC. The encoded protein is CASSVVGEGRTQETQYF.

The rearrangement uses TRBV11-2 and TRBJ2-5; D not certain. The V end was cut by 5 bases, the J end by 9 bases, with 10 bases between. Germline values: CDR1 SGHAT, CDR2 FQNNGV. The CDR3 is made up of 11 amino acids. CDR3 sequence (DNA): TGTGCCAGCAGCGAATTACTGGCCCAGTACTTC. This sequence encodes CASSELLAQYF.

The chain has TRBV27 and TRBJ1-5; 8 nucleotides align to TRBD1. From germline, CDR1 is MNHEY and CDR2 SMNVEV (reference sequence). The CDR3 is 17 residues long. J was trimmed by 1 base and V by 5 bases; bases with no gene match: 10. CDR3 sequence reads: CASSPIQGGLSNQPQHF. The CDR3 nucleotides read TGTGCCAGCAGTCCAATACAGGGGGGATTGAGCAATCAGCCCCAGCATTTT.

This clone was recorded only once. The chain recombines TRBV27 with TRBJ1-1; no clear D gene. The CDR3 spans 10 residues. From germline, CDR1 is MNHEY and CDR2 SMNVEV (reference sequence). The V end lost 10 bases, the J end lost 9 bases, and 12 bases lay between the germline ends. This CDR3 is CATTPRKAFF. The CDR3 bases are TGTGCCACCACCCCAAGAAAAGCTTTCTTT.

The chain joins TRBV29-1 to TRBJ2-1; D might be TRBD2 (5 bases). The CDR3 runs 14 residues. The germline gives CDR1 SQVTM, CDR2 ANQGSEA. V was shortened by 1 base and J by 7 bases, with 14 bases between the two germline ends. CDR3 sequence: CSVEGPDYANEQFF. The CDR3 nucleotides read TGCAGCGTTGAAGGCCCTGACTATGCTAATGAGCAGTTCTTC.

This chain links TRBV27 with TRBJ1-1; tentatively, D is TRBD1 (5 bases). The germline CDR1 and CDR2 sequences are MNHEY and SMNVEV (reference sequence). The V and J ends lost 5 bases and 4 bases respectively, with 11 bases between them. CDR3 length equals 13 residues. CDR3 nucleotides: TGTGCCAGCAGTAGTACGGGGCTCACTGAAGCTTTCTTT. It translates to CASSSTGLTEAFF.